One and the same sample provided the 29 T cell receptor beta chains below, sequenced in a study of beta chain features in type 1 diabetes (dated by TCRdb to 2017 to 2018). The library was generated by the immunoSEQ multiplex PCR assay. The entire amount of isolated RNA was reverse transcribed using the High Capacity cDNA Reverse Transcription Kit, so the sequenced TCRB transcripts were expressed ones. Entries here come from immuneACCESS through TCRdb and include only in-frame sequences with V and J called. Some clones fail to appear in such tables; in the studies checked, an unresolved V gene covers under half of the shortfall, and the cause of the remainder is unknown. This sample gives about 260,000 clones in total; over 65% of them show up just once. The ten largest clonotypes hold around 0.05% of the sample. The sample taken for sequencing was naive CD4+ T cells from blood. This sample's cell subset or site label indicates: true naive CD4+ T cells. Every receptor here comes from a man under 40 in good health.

The CDR3 reads CAWSDRPGEKLFF. DNA of the CDR3: TGTGCCTGGAGTGACCGTCCGGGGGAAAAACTGTTTTTT. The V gene is TRBV30, the J gene TRBJ1-4; D is uncertain. Germline loops: CDR1 GTSNPN, CDR2 SVGIG (reference sequence). V was shortened by 1 base and J by 8 bases, with 11 bases between the two germline ends. This CDR3 is 13 amino acids long.

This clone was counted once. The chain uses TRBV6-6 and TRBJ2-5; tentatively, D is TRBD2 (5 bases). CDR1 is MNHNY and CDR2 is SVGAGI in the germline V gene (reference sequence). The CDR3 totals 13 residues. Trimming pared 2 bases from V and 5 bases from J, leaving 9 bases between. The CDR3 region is CASSYREWETQYF. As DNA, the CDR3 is TGTGCCAGCAGTTACCGGGAATGGGAGACCCAGTACTTC.

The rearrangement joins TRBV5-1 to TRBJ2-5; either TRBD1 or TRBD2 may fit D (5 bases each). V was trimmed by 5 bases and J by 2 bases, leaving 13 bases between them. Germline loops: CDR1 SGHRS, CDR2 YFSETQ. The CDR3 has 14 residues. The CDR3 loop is CASRYAGSQETQYF. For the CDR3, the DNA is TGCGCCAGCAGGTATGCAGGGAGTCAAGAGACCCAGTACTTC.

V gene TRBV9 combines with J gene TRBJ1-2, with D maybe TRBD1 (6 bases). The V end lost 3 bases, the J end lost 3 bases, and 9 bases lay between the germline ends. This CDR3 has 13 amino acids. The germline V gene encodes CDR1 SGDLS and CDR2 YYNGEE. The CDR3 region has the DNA TGTGCCAGCAGCGCTACAGGGTACTATGGCTACACCTTC. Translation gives CASSATGYYGYTF.

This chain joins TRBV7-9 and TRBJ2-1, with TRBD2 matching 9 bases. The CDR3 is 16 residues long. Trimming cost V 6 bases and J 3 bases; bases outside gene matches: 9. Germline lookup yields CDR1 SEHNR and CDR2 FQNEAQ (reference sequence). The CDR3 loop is CASRTIAGALYNEQFF. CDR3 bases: TGTGCCAGCAGAACGATAGCGGGAGCCCTCTACAATGAGCAGTTCTTC.

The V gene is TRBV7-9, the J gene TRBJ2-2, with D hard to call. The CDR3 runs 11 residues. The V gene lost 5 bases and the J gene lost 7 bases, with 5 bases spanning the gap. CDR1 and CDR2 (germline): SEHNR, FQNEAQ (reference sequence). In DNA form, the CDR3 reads TGTGCCAGCAGCACCAGCGGGGAGCTGTTTTTT. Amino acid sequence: CASSTSGELFF. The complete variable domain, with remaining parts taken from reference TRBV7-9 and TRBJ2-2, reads DTGVSQNPRHKITKRGQNVTFRCDPISEHNRLYWYRQTLGQGPEFLTYFQNEAQLEKSRLLSDRFSAERPKGSFSTLEIQRTEQGDSAMYLCASSTSGELFFGEGSRLTVL.

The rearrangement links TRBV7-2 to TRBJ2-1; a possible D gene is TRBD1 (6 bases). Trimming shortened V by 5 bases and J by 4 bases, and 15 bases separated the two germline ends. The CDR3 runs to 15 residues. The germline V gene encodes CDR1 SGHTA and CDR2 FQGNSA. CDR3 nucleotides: TGTGCCAGCAGCCGAGAGGGGGAGCGGTACAATGAGCAGTTCTTC. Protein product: CASSREGERYNEQFF.

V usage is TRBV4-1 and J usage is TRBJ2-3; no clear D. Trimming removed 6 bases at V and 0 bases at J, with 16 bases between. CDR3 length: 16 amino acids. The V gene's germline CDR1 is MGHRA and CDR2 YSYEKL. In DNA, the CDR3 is TGCGCCAGCAGTGAGTTGGGGTCAGGAAGCACAGATACGCAGTATTTT. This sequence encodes CASSELGSGSTDTQYF.

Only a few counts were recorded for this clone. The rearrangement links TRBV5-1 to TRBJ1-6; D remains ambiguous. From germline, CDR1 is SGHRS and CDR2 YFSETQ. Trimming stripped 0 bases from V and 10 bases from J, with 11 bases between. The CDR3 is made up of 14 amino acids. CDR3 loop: CASSLEGFYSPLHF. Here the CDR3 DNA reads TGCGCCAGCAGCTTGGAAGGGTTCTACTCACCCCTCCACTTT.

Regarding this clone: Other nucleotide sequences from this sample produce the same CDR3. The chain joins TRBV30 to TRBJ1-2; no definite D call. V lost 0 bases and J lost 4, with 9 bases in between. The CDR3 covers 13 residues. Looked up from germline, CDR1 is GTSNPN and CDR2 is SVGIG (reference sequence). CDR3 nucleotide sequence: TGTGCCTGGAGTGTCAATGGTCCCTATGGCTACACCTTC. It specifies CAWSVNGPYGYTF. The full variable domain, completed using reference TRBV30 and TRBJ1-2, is SQTIHQWPATLVQPVGSPLSLECTVEGTSNPNLYWYRQAAGRGLQLLFYSVGIGQISSEVPQNLSASRPQDRQFILSSKKLLLSDSGFYLCAWSVNGPYGYTFGSGTRLTVV.

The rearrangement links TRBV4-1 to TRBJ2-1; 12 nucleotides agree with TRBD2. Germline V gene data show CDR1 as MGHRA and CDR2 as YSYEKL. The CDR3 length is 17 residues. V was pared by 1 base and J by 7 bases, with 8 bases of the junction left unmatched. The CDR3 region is CASSQGPPLAGGNEQFF. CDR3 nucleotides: TGCGCCAGCAGCCAAGGGCCGCCGCTAGCGGGAGGGAATGAGCAGTTCTTC.

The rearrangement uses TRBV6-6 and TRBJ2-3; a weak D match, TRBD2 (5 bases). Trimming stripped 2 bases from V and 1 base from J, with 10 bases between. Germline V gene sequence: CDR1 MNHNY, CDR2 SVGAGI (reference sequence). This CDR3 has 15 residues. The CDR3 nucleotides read TGTGCCAGCAGTTACGGGCGGGCGGGCACAGATACGCAGTATTTT. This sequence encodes CASSYGRAGTDTQYF.

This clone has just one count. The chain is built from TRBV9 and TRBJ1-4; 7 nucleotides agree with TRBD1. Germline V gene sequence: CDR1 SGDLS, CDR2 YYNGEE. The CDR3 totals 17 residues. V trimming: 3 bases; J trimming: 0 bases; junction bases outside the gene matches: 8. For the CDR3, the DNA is TGTGCCAGCAGCGGGGGACAGCGGACCGCAACTAATGAAAAACTGTTTTTT. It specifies CASSGGQRTATNEKLFF.

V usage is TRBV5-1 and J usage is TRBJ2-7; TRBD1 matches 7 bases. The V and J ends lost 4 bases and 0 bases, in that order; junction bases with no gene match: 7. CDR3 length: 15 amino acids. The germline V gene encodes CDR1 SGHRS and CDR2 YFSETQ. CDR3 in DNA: TGCGCCAGCAGCGAGGGACAGTCCAGCTCCTACGAGCAGTACTTC. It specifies CASSEGQSSSYEQYF.

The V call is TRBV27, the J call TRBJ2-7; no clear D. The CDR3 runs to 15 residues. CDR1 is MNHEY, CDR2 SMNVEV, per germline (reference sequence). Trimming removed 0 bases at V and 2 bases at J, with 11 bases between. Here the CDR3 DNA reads TGTGCCAGCAGTTTATCGGCTCCCAGAACCTACGAGCAGTACTTC. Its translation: CASSLSAPRTYEQYF.

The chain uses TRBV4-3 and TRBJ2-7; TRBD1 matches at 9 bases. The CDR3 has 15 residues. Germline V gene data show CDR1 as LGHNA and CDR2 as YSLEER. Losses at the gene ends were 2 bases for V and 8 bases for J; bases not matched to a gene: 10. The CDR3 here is CASSQLGQGESKQYF. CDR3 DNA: TGCGCCAGCAGCCAATTGGGACAGGGAGAGAGCAAGCAGTACTTC.

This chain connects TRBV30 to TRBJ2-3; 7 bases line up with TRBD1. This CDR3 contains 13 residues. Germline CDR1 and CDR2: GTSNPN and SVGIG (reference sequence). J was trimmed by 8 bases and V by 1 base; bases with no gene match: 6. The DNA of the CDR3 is TGTGCCTGGAGTGCTCCAGGACAGGCTACGCAGTATTTT. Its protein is CAWSAPGQATQYF.

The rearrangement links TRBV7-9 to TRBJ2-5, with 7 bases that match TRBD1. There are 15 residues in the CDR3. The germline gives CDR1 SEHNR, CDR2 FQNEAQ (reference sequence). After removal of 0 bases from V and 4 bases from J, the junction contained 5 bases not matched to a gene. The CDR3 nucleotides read TGTGCCAGCAGCTTAGCGACAGGGAGCGGAGAGACCCAGTACTTC. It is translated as CASSLATGSGETQYF.

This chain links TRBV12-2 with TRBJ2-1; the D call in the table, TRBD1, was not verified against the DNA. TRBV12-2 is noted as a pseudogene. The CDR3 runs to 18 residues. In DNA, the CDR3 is TGTGCAAGTCGCTTACCCGGCGCTCCGGGACAGGGTTCCAATGAGCAGTTCTTC. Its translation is CASRLPGAPGQGSNEQFF.

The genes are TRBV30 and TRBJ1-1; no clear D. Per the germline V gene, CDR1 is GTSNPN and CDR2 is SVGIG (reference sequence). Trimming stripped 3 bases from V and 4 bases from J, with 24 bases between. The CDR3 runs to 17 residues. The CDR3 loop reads CAWRRIGLRESSTEAFF. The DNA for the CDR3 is TGTGCCTGGAGACGAATAGGTCTTAGGGAGTCGAGCACTGAAGCTTTCTTT.

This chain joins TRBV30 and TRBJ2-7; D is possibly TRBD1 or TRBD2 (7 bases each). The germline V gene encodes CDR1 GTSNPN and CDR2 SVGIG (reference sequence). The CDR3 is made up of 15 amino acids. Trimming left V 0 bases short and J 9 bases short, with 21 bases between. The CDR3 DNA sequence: TGTGCCTGGAGTGTTCCCCCAGGGGGGGGCGGAGGGCAGTACTTC. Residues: CAWSVPPGGGGGQYF.

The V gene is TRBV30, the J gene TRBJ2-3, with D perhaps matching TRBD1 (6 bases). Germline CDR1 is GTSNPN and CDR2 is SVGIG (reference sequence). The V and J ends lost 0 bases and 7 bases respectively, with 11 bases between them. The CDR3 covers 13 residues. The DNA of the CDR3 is TGTGCCTGGAGTGTACAGCAGGGGAATACGCAGTATTTT. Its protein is CAWSVQQGNTQYF.

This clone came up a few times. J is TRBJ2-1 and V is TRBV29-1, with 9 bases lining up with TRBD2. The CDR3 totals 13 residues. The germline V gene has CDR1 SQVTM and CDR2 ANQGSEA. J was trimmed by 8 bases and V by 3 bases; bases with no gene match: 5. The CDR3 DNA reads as TGCAGCGTTGATAGCGGGAGAGAGGATGAGCAGTTCTTC. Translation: CSVDSGREDEQFF.

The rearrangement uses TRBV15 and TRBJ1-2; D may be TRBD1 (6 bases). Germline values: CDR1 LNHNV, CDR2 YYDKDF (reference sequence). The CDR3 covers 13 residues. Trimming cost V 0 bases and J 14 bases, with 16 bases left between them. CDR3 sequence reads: CATSRDRKDGQTF. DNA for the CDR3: TGTGCCACCAGCAGAGATCGAAAGGACGGACAGACCTTC.

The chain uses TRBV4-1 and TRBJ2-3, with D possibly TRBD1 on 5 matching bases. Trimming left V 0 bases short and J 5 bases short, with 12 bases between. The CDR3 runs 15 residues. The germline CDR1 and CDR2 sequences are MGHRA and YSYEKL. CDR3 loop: CASSQDRVVIDTQYF. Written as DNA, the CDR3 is TGCGCCAGCAGCCAAGACAGGGTGGTGATAGATACGCAGTATTTT.

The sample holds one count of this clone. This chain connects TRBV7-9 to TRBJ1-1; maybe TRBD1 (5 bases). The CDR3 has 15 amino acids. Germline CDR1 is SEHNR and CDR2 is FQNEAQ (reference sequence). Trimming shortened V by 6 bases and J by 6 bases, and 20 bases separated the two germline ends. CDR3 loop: CASRSRSGIEAEAFF. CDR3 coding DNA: TGTGCCAGCAGATCTCGGTCAGGGATTGAGGCTGAAGCTTTCTTT.

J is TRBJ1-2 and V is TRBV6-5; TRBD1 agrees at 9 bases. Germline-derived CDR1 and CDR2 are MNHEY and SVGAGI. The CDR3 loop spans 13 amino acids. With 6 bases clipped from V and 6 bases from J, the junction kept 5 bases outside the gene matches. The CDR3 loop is CASSRQGGDGYTF. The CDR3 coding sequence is TGTGCCAGCAGCCGACAGGGGGGTGATGGCTACACCTTC.

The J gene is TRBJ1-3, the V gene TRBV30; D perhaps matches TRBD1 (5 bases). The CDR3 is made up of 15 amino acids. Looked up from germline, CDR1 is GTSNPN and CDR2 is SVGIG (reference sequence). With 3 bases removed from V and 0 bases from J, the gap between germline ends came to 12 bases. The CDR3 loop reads CAWRRQSVSGNTIYF. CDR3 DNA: TGTGCCTGGAGACGACAGTCCGTCTCTGGAAACACCATATATTTT.

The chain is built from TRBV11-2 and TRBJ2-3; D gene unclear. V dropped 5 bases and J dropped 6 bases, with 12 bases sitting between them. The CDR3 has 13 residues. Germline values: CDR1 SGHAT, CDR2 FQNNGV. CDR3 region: CASSKGAKDTQYF. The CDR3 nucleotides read TGTGCCAGCAGCAAGGGTGCCAAGGATACGCAGTATTTT.